This T cell receptor beta chain was sequenced for a study of beta chain features in type 1 diabetes (dated by TCRdb to the late 2010s). Turning to the overall study: No differences in mean age, gender distribution, total cell number or subset yield were found between patients and healthy donors. In the study, recently diagnosed type 1 diabetes patients and matched healthy donors were compared on the TCRB repertoires of their sorted circulating CD4+ T cell subsets. Regulatory and stem cell-like memory subsets were isolated from only 8 patients and roughly 8 healthy donors, whereas naive and central memory subsets came from all 30 or so donors. A total of 100 million to 110 million sorted cells were examined across all samples, and a strong correlation was observed between cell number per subset and RNA yield. On the study overall, not on this receptor specifically: The naive, central memory and regulatory TCRB repertoires appeared to resemble one another more closely among patients than among healthy donors. A moderate but significant shortening of TCRB CDR3 length was observed in type 1 diabetes patients in all four CD4+ subsets. Fewer insertions and more nucleotide deletions at VDJ recombination sites were observed in patients with type 1 diabetes, implying thymic rearrangement abnormalities. Because cDNA was sequenced instead of genomic DNA, activated cells with high expression could be over-represented, although the groups did not differ in activation or CD3 levels. Shorter templates might be favored by PCR, yet because patient and control samples were amplified and corrected together, any such skew would affect both groups equally. Because small numbers of individuals were included in the HLA sub-analyses, any influence of HLA type on TCRB rearrangement was left unresolved.

From each donor, a single peripheral blood sample of approximately 0.11 L on average was drawn into heparinised tubes. A BD FACSAria II and a panel including CD45RO, CCR7, CD25, CD127, CD95 and CD27 were used to sort naive, central memory, regulatory and stem cell-like memory CD4+ T cells. Every sorted population had a purity above 95%. PBMCs were isolated right away by Lymphoprep density gradient centrifugation and were stained directly, without culture. Samples were stained and sorted in pairs, with one healthy donor and one patient per experiment, so that batch effects were minimized. CDR1 and CDR2 are drawn from the germline V gene (reference sequence): SGHNT, YYREEE. Including the terminal cysteine and phenylalanine, the CDR3 comprises 13 residues. Only the CDR3 region is kept as DNA, spanning 39 bases read in frame from base 1. All of the isolated RNA was reverse transcribed with the High Capacity cDNA Reverse Transcription Kit, so expressed TCRB transcripts were sequenced. Deep immunoSEQ sequencing was performed on naive, central memory and regulatory T cell samples, with an average of roughly 3.6 million total reads per sample. After sorted cells were lysed in RLT buffer, RNA was extracted with DNase-treated RNeasy Micro or Mini kits, with the choice depending on cell number. To prevent cross-contamination, each cell subset was processed individually, whereas patient and healthy donor samples were processed jointly. TCRB sequences were amplified from cDNA with the immunoSEQ multiplex PCR, producing 87-bp fragments spanning the CDR3 region. The amplicons were sequenced using the Illumina HiSeq platform. From the authors' description of their analysis: Synthetic template baselines were used to correct PCR bias computationally, reads within Hamming distance 2 were collapsed together, and singletons that could not be merged were discarded. Reads were aligned to IMGT to assign V, D and J genes, CDR3 length, and insertions or deletions at six rearrangement sites. Within each subset, clonotype counts were normalized to sorted cell number, and only after that were true diversity and Gini coefficients computed with the tcR R package. The overlap coefficient, calculated on TCRB nucleotide sequences, was used to measure repertoire sharing. Sourced from immuneACCESS, this table was stored by TCRdb with only in-frame sequences that have V and J called. A share of the clones is absent; for the studies checked, an unresolved V gene accounts for under half, and the remainder has no known explanation. V and J calls and clone size follow that table, whereas D and trimming were derived from the DNA. The sample table records around 200,000 clones; approximately 13% of these occur just once. The ten largest clones take up about 0.66% of the sample.

This clone was counted only a few times. The antigen it binds to is not known. The junction differs from germline at one of its ends, possibly a read error. The sequence was collected from a woman aged 18 to 35 in good health. This sequence uses TRBV5-4 and TRBJ2-1; the D segment could be TRBD2, given 5 matching bases. The specimen was central memory CD4+ T cells from blood. The CDR3: CASRLGSGPEQFF. The DNA reads as follows: TGTGCCAGCAGGTTGGGAAGCGGACCAGAGCAGTTCTTC. Outside the CDR3, residues come from the reference TRBV5-4 and TRBJ2-1 proteins, so the full variable domain is: ETGVTQSPTHLIKTRGQQVTLRCSSQSGHNTVSWYQQALGQGPQFIFQYYREEENGRGNFPPRFSGLQFPNYSSELNVNALELDDSALYLCASRLGSGPEQFFGPGTRLTVL.